Detailed here is one T cell receptor beta chain. Its antigen is not known. Via MiXCR, TCRdb re-called the RACE reads, giving one row per CDR3 protein. This table holds 210,000 or so distinct CDR3 sequences, around 23% found once. This specimen belongs to a study of human T cells and chemical hapten exposure. Overall study: Recorded diagnoses among the mostly female patients were alopecia areata, totalis or universalis. The study's findings and limits: Compared to controls, expanded TCRs made significantly more large clusters of similar CDR3s.

CDR3 length: 15 residues. Germline assignment: CDR1 MDHEN and CDR2 SYDVKM. Trimming cost V 5 bases and J 0 bases, with 14 bases left between them. Regarding time point: patch test 3, about 24 weeks after DPC sensitization. As to treatment: therapeutic diphenylcyclopropenone sensitization with weekly scalp DPC. The chain combines TRBV28 with TRBJ2-7, with D perhaps TRBD1 (6 bases). This clonotype originated in a woman aged 40 to 50 with alopecia areata. Some clones in this sample may be carry-over from other donors' samples. The sequencing used whole blood, collected in connection with sensitization to the hapten diphenylcyclopropenone (DPC). The CDR3: CASSPFRQVSYEQYF. The CDR3 DNA reads as TGTGCCAGCAGTCCGTTCAGACAGGTCTCCTACGAGCAGTACTTC. Using reference TRBV28 and TRBJ2-7 for the parts outside the CDR3, the full variable domain is DVKVTQSSRYLVKRTGEKVFLECVQDMDHENMFWYRQDPGLGLRLIYFSYDVKMKEKGDIPEGYSVSREKKERFSLILESASTNQTSMYLCASSPFRQVSYEQYFGPGTRLTVT.